This T cell receptor (beta chain) was captured in a study of immune evolution from preneoplasia to lung adenocarcinoma. Overall study findings and caveats: Normal lung had the highest top T cell clone frequencies. Later-stage lesions appeared to have more T cells, more diversity, less clonality.

This CDR3 region has 14 residues. Germline V gene lookup returns CDR1 SEHNR and CDR2 FQNEAQ (reference sequence). V lost 5 bases, J lost 2 bases, and 13 bases lay in between. Sequenced by immunoSEQ multiplex PCR; TCRdb stores in-frame clones only, minus some. The table has several thousand clones, 70% to 85% seen once. H&E slides confirmed each diagnosis, reviewed by two pathologists independently. After pathologic assessment, macro-dissection selected premalignant or tumor cells for extraction. Regarding this clone: Its specificity is unknown.

The sample consisted of FFPE minimally invasive lung adenocarcinoma tissue. The chain recombines TRBV7-9 with TRBJ2-7; D gene ambiguous. The sequence came from an older donor with lung adenocarcinoma. In DNA form, the CDR3 reads TGTGCCAGCAGCCTGGGTGGGGTTGCCTACGAGCAGTACTTC. The encoded protein is CASSLGGVAYEQYF. Full variable domain (rest looked up from reference TRBV7-9 and TRBJ2-7): DTGVSQNPRHKITKRGQNVTFRCDPISEHNRLYWYRQTLGQGPEFLTYFQNEAQLEKSRLLSDRFSAERPKGSFSTLEIQRTEQGDSAMYLCASSLGGVAYEQYFGPGTRLTVT.